Below, 14 T cell receptor beta chains from the same sample are listed, as sequenced in a study of OX40 agonist ivuxolimab in advanced cancers. The assay was immunoSEQ multiplex PCR, and TCRdb's table has in-frame clones only and misses some. Of over 60,000 clones listed, approximately 81% are singletons. The sample consisted of CD4+ or CD8+ T cells sorted from blood, taken in a trial of the OX40 agonist ivuxolimab. Receptors were obtained from an adult with an advanced solid tumor such as melanoma, head and neck, liver or kidney cancer.

The rearrangement joins TRBV9 to TRBJ1-6; no firm D call. V was shortened by 0 bases and J by 9 bases, with 10 bases between the two germline ends. The CDR3 contains 14 residues. Germline V gives CDR1 SGDLS, CDR2 YYNGEE. The CDR3 spells CASSVEGSRSPLHF. The CDR3 DNA sequence: TGTGCCAGCAGCGTAGAGGGTTCTCGTTCACCCCTCCACTTT.

The chain joins TRBV19 to TRBJ2-3, with 9 nucleotides matching TRBD1. Germline CDR1 reads LNHDA; CDR2 reads SQIVND (reference sequence). The V segment lost 4 bases and the J segment 2 bases; nucleotides outside the gene matches: 7. The CDR3 is 16 amino acids. The CDR3 loop reads CASSRSGTGYTDTQYF. In nucleotides, the CDR3 is TGTGCCAGTAGTAGGTCGGGGACAGGGTACACAGATACGCAGTATTTT. Filled out from reference TRBV19 and TRBJ2-3, the complete variable domain reads DGGITQSPKYLFRKEGQNVTLSCEQNLNHDAMYWYRQDPGQGLRLIYYSQIVNDFQKGDIAEGYSVSREKKESFPLTVTSAQKNPTAFYLCASSRSGTGYTDTQYFGPGTRLTVL.

This chain uses TRBV13 with TRBJ1-4; 7 bases fit TRBD1. Germline trimming cut 3 bases from V and 3 bases from J; bases unmatched to any gene: 4. The CDR3 spans 15 residues. Looked up from germline, CDR1 is PRHDT and CDR2 is FYEKMQ (reference sequence). The CDR3 region is CASSLTGMANEKLFF. Written as DNA, the CDR3 is TGTGCCAGCAGCTTGACAGGGATGGCTAATGAAAAACTGTTTTTT.

The chain combines TRBV5-1 with TRBJ1-6; 8 nucleotides agree with TRBD1. CDR3 length: 14 residues. Germline V gene sequence: CDR1 SGHRS, CDR2 YFSETQ. Trimming at V came to 2 bases and at J to 9 bases, leaving 4 bases not matched to a gene. CDR3 region: CASSFSGGFSPLHF. Here the CDR3 DNA reads TGCGCCAGCAGCTTTTCAGGGGGCTTTTCACCCCTCCACTTT. The full variable domain, its missing parts supplied by reference TRBV5-1 and TRBJ1-6, is KAGVTQTPRYLIKTRGQQVTLSCSPISGHRSVSWYQQTPGQGLQFLFEYFSETQRNKGNFPGRFSGRQFSNSRSEMNVSTLELGDSALYLCASSFSGGFSPLHFGNGTRLTVT.

The V and J genes are TRBV2 and TRBJ2-2; TRBD2 matches 10 bases. J gave up 5 bases and V 5 bases, and 5 bases lay outside the gene matches. Per germline, CDR1 SNHLY and CDR2 FYNNEI. The CDR3 has 15 amino acids. CDR3 in amino acids: CASSSSGSDTGELFF. In DNA form, the CDR3 reads TGTGCCAGCAGTTCTAGCGGGAGCGATACCGGGGAGCTGTTTTTT.

This chain joins TRBV28 and TRBJ1-2, with TRBD1 matching 7 bases. Germline V CDR1 and CDR2: MDHEN, SYDVKM. J gave up 7 bases and V 6 bases, and 5 bases lay outside the gene matches. The CDR3 runs 12 residues. The CDR3 DNA follows: TGTGCCAGCAGCCGCAACAGGGGTGGCTACACCTTC. Protein product: CASSRNRGGYTF.

V is TRBV5-1 and J is TRBJ2-3, with 8 bases identical to TRBD1. The CDR3 is 14 amino acids. CDR1 and CDR2 (germline): SGHRS, YFSETQ. Losses at the gene ends were 6 bases for V and 3 bases for J; bases not matched to a gene: 6. CDR3 sequence: CASKTGGTTDTQYF. The CDR3 DNA reads TGCGCCAGCAAAACAGGGGGTACGACAGATACGCAGTATTTT.

V and J are TRBV5-6 and TRBJ2-7; D could derive from TRBD1 or TRBD2 (5 bases each). V lost 5 bases and J lost 7, with 19 bases in between. Germline V gene sequence: CDR1 SGHDT, CDR2 YYEEEE. This CDR3 has 14 residues. The CDR3, as DNA: TGTGCCAGCAGGACCCTTGCAGGGACGGGGGAGCAGTACTTC. Protein product: CASRTLAGTGEQYF.

Only one count was recorded for this clone. The chain is built from TRBV6-6 and TRBJ2-7, with D unclear. The CDR3 totals 11 residues. Trimming pared 5 bases from V and 3 bases from J, leaving 5 bases between. The germline CDR1 and CDR2 sequences are MNHNY and SVGAGI (reference sequence). CDR3 in amino acids: CASSRLYEQYF. The CDR3 nucleotides read TGTGCCAGCAGTCGGCTCTACGAGCAGTACTTC.

This clone was counted only a few times. The V call is TRBV2, the J call TRBJ2-7; D unclear. CDR3 length: 15 residues. The V gene lost 4 bases and the J gene lost 2 bases, with 15 bases spanning the gap. CDR1 is SNHLY, CDR2 FYNNEI, per germline. Here the CDR3 reads CASSAIGEPPYEQYF. CDR3 nucleotides: TGTGCCAGCAGTGCAATTGGTGAACCGCCCTACGAGCAGTACTTC.

The chain couples TRBV21-1 to TRBJ1-1. TRBV21-1 is an annotated pseudogene. This CDR3 spans 17 amino acids. CDR3 sequence reads: CASSKLLCSDLDTEAFF. The CDR3 DNA reads TGTGCCAGCAGCAAGTTACTTTGTTCGGACTTAGACACTGAAGCTTTCTTT.

This clone was seen a few times. The chain uses TRBV11-1 and TRBJ1-1, with D possibly matching TRBD1 (5 bases). Germline CDR1 reads SGHAT; CDR2 reads FQDESV (reference sequence). The CDR3 is 15 amino acids. V dropped 3 bases and J dropped 0 bases, with 11 bases sitting between them. CDR3 DNA sequence: TGTGCCAGCAGCTTCAGGGCGGCGGTGAACACTGAAGCTTTCTTT. This codes for CASSFRAAVNTEAFF.

This chain joins TRBV9 and TRBJ2-1; D possibly corresponds to TRBD2 (6 bases). Germline loops: CDR1 SGDLS, CDR2 YYNGEE. The CDR3 has 16 amino acids. V was cut by 0 bases and J by 0 bases, with 10 bases left in between. As DNA, the CDR3 is TGTGCCAGCAGCGTAGCTACGACTAGCTCCTACAATGAGCAGTTCTTC. Translation: CASSVATTSSYNEQFF.

The chain links TRBV13 to TRBJ1-2; D not certain. Trimming took 5 bases from V and 4 from J, leaving 8 bases between them. CDR1 PRHDT and CDR2 FYEKMQ come from the germline V gene (reference sequence). The CDR3 contains 12 residues. DNA of the CDR3: TGTGCCAGCAGCCGAGAAAGCTATGGCTACACCTTC. Translation gives CASSRESYGYTF.